Only a few counts were recorded for the clone carrying this T cell receptor (beta chain). Antigen: not known. TCRdb fed the 5' RACE reads into MiXCR, producing one record per CDR3 protein. The repertoire holds 70,000 to 100,000 distinct CDR3 sequences, with about 13% as singletons. The data originate from a study of T-cell memory formation after mild COVID-19. Whole-study context: The two donors had largely donor-specific TCR clusters.

Points from the study as a whole: Certain responding clones were present in pre-infection memory, suggesting participation of cross-reactive memory. Of the contracting clones, CD4+ ones lay mainly in CM and EM, and CD8+ ones in EMRA. Clones shrinking between day 15 and 85 showed a balanced CD4/CD8 split, and those that grew later tilted toward CD4+.

The sample consisted of PBMCs or a T cell subset sorted from them (not recorded which). The TCR was taken from an adult woman who had mild COVID-19 (a few samples of this study predate the infection). Cell type and time point are not known.

The CDR3 loop is CASSQEAETNQPQHF. The CDR3 DNA is TGTGCCAGCAGCCAAGAGGCCGAAACCAATCAGCCCCAGCATTTT. The V gene is TRBV4-2, the J gene TRBJ1-5; D is undetermined. The CDR3 has 15 amino acids. Germline CDR1 is LGHNA and CDR2 is YNFKEQ. The V and J ends lost 0 bases and 3 bases respectively, with 9 bases between them.